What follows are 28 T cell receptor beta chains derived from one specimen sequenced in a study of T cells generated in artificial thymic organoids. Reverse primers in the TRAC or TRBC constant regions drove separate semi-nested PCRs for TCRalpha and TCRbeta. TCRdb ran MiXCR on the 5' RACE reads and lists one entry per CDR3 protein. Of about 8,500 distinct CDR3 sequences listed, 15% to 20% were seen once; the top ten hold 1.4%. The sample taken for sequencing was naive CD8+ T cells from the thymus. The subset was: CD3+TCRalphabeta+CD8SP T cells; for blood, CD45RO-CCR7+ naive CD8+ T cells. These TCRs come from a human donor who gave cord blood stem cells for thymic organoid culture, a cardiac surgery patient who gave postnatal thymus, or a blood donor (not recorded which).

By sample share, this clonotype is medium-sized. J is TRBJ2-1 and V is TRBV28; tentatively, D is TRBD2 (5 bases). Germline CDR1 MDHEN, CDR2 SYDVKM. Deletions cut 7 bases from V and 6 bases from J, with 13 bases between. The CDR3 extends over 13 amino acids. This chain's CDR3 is CASTGLAFNEQFF. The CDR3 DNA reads TGTGCCAGCACCGGGCTAGCTTTCAATGAGCAGTTCTTC.

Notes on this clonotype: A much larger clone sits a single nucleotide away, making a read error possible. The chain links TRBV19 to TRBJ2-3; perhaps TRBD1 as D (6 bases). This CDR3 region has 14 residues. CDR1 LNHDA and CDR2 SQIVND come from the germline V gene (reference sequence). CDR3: CVSNWQGSPDTQYF. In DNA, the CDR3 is TGTGTCAGTAATTGGCAGGGGTCACCAGATACGCAGTATTTT.

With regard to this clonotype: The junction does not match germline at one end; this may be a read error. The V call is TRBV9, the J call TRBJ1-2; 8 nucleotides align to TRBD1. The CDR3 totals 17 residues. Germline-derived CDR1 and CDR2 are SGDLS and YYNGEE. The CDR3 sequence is CASSLRDRSSRLYGHTF. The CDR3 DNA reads TGCGCCAGCAGCCTCAGGGACAGGTCCTCAAGGCTCTATGGCCACACCTTC.

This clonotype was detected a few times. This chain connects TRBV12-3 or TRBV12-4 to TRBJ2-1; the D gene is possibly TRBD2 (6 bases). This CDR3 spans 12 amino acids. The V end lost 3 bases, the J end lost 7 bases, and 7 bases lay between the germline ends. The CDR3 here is CASSFRGNEQFF. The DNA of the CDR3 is TGTGCCAGCAGTTTCCGGGGGAATGAGCAGTTCTTC.

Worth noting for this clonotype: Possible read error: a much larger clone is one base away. DNA for the CDR3: TGCAGTGCCCGTCATACGGTGTCCTGCAATGAGCAGTTCTTC. Amino acids: CSARHTVSCNEQFF. The rearrangement links TRBV20-1 to TRBJ2-1, with unresolved D. CDR3 length: 14 amino acids. Germline CDR1 is DFQATT and CDR2 is SNEGSKA (reference sequence).

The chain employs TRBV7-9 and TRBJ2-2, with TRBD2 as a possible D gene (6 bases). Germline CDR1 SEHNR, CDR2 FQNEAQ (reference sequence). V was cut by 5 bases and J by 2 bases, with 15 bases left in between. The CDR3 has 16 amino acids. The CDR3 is CASSALTGRNTGELFF. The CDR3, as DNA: TGTGCCAGCAGCGCCTTGACCGGGAGAAACACCGGGGAGCTGTTTTTT.

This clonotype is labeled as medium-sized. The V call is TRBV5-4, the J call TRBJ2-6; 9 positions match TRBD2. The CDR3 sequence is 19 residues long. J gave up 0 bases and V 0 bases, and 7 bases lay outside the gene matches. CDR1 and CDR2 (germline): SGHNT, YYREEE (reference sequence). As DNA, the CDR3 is TGTGCCAGCAGCTTGGATTGGGCGGGAGGGACCTCTGGGGCCAACGTCCTGACTTTC. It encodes CASSLDWAGGTSGANVLTF.

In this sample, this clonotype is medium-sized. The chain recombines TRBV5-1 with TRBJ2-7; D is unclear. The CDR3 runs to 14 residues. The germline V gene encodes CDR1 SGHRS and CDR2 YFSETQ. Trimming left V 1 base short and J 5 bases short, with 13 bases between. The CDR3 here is CASSLLVGSDEQYF. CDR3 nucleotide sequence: TGCGCCAGCAGCTTGTTGGTCGGGTCAGACGAGCAGTACTTC.

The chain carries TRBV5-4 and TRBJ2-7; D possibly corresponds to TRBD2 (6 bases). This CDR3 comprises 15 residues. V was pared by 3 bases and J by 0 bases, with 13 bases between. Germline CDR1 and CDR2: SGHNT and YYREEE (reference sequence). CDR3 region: CASSWGDVSSYEQYF. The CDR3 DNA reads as TGTGCCAGCAGCTGGGGGGACGTTAGCTCCTACGAGCAGTACTTC.

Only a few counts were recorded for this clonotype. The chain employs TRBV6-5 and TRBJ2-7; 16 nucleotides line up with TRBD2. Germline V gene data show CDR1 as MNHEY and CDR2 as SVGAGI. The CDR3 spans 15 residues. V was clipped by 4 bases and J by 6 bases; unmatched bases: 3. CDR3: CASSSGLAGGGEQYF. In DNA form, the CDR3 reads TGTGCCAGCAGTTCGGGACTAGCGGGAGGGGGCGAGCAGTACTTC.

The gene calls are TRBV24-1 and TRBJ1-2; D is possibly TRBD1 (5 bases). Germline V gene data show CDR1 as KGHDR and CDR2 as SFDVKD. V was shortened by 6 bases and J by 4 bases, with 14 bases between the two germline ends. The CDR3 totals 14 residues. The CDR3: CATSPGGPTYGYTF. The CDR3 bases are TGTGCCACCAGTCCCGGGGGACCAACCTATGGCTACACCTTC.

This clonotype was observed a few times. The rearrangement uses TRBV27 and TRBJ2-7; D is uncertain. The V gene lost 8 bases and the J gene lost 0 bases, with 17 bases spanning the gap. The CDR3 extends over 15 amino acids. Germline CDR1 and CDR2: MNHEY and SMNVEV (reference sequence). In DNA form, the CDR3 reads TGTGCCAGCCACCCGGGCCCTATAACCTCCTACGAGCAGTACTTC. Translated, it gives CASHPGPITSYEQYF.

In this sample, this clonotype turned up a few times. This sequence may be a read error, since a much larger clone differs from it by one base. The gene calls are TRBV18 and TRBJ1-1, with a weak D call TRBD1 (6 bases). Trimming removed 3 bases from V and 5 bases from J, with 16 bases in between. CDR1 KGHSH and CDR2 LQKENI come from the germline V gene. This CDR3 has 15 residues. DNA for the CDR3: TGTGCCAGCTCACCTGGCCGGACAGTGCGTACTGAAGCTTTCTTT. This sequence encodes CASSPGRTVRTEAFF.

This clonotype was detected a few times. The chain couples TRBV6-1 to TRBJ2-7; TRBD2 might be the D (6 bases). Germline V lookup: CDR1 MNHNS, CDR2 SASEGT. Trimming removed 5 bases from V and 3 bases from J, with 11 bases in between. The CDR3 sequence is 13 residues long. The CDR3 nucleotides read TGTGCCAGCAGTCCTAGACTAGACTACGAGCAGTACGTC. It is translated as CASSPRLDYEQYV.

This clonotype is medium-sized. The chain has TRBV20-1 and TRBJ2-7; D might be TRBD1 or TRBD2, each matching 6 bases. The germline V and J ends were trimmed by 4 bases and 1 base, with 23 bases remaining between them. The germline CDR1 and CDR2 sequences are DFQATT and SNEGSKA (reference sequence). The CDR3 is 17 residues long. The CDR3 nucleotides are TGCAGTGCTACCCTTGGAGGGGGAAAAAAAGTTTCCTACGAGCAGTACTTC. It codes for CSATLGGGKKVSYEQYF.

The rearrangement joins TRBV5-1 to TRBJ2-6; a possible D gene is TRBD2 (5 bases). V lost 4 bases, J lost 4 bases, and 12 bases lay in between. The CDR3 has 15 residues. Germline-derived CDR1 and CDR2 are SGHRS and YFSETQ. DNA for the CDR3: TGCGCCAGCAGCCTGAGGGCAGCCGGGGCCAACGTCCTGACTTTC. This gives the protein CASSLRAAGANVLTF.

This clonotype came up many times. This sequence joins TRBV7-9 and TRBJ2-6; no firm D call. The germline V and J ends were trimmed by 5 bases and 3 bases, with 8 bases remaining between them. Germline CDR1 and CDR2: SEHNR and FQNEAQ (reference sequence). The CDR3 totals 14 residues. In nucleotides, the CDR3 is TGTGCCAGCAGCATCGACCTTGGGGCCAACGTCCTGACTTTC. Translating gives CASSIDLGANVLTF.

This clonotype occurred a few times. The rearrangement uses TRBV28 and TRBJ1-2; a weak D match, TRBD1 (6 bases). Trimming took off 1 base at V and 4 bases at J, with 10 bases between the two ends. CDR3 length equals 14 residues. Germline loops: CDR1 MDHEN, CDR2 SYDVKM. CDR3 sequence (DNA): TGTGCCAGCAGTTTATACTCAGGGGCCTATGGCTACACCTTC. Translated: CASSLYSGAYGYTF.

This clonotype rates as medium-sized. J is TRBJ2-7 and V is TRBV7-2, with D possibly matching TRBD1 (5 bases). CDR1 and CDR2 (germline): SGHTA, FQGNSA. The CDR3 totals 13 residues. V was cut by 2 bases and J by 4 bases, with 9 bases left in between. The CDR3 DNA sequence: TGTGCCAGCAGCTTATATACAGGTTACGAGCAGTACTTC. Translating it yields CASSLYTGYEQYF.

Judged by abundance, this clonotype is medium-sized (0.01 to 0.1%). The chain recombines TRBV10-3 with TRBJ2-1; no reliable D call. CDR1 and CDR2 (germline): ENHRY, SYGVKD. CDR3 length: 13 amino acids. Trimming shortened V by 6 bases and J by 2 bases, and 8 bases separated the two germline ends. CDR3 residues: CAISNPTYNEQFF. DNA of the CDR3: TGTGCCATCAGCAACCCGACCTACAATGAGCAGTTCTTC.

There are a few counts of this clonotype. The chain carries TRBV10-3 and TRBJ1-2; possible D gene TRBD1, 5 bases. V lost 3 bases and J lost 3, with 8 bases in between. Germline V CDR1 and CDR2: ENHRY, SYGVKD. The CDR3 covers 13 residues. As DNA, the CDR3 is TGTGCCATCAGTGATGGGGGGTACTATGGCTACACCTTC. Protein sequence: CAISDGGYYGYTF.

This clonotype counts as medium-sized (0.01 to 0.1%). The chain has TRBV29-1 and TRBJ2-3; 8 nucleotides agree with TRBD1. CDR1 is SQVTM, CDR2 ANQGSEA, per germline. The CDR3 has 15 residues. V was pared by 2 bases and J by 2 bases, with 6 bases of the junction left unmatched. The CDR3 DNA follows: TGCAGCGTTGAACCCCGGACAGGGATCACAGATACGCAGTATTTT. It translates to CSVEPRTGITDTQYF.

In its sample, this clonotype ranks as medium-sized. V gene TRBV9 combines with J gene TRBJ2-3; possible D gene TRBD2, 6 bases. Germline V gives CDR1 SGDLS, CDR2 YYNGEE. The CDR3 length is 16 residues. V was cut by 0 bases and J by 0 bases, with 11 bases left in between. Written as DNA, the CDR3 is TGTGCCAGCAGCGTAGGAGTAGCGGCGAGCACAGATACGCAGTATTTT. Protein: CASSVGVAASTDTQYF.

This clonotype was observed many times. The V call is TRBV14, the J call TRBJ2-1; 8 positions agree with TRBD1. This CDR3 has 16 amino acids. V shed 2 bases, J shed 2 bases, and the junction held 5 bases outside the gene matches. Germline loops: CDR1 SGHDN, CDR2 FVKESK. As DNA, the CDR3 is TGTGCCAGCAGCCAACTCTCGACAGGGGCCTACAATGAGCAGTTCTTC. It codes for CASSQLSTGAYNEQFF.

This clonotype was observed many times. CDR3 nucleotide sequence: TGTGCCAGCAGTTCGGGACAGGGTACGGACATTCAGTACTTC. The encoded protein is CASSSGQGTDIQYF. The V call is TRBV12-3 or TRBV12-4, the J call TRBJ2-4, with 9 positions matching TRBD1. J was trimmed by 8 bases and V by 4 bases; bases with no gene match: 6. There are 14 residues in the CDR3.

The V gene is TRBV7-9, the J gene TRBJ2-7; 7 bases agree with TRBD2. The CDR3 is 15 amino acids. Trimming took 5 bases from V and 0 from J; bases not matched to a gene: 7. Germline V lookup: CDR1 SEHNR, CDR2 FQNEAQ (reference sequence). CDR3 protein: CASSGTSAFSYEQYF. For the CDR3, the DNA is TGTGCCAGCAGCGGTACTAGCGCCTTCTCCTACGAGCAGTACTTC.

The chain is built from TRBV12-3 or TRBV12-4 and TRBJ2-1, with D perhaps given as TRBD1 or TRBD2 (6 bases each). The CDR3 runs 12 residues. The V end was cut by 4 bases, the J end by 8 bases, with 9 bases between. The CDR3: CASSSGADEQFF. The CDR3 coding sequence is TGTGCCAGCAGTTCGGGGGCAGATGAGCAGTTCTTC.

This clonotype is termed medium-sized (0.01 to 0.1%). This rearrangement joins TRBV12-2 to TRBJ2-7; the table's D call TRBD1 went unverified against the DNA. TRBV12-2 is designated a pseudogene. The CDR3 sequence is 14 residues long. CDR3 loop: CASRFRVTSYEQYF. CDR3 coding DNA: TGTGCAAGTCGCTTCCGGGTGACCTCCTACGAGCAGTACTTC.